A single sample is the source of the 14 T cell receptor beta chains below, sequenced in a study of CD8 T cells in Susac syndrome. A quantity of roughly 0.5 to 1 ug RNA underwent reverse transcription using random hexamers. TCRdb redid the calling of the immunoSEQ multiplex PCR reads with MiXCR, one entry per CDR3 protein. The data hold 250,000 to 300,000 distinct CDR3 sequences, with roughly 81% observed a single time. The specimen was CD8+ T cells from PBMCs. The receptors were gathered from a human donor with multiple sclerosis.

The chain links TRBV7-8 to TRBJ2-5, with TRBD2 matching over 11 bases. CDR3 length equals 16 residues. Germline V lookup: CDR1 SGHVS, CDR2 FQNEAQ. The junction had 6 bases not matched to a gene; V was cut back by 5 bases and J by 1 base. CDR3 sequence: CASSPRLAGIQETQYF. The CDR3, as DNA: TGTGCCAGCAGCCCTCGACTAGCGGGGATCCAAGAGACCCAGTACTTC.

The V call is TRBV13, the J call TRBJ2-7; 8 bases are shared with TRBD2. This CDR3 spans 12 amino acids. With 1 base clipped from V and 10 bases from J, the junction kept 3 bases outside the gene matches. In germline, CDR1 is PRHDT, CDR2 FYEKMQ (reference sequence). The CDR3 DNA is TGTGCCAGCAGCTTAGTCGGGAGGGATCAGTACTTC. Its translation: CASSLVGRDQYF. Using reference TRBV13 and TRBJ2-7 for the parts outside the CDR3, the full variable domain is AAGVIQSPRHLIKEKRETATLKCYPIPRHDTVYWYQQGPGQDPQFLISFYEKMQSDKGSIPDRFSAQQFSDYHSELNMSSLELGDSALYFCASSLVGRDQYFGPGTRLTVT.

V gene TRBV5-5 combines with J gene TRBJ2-1, with 14 bases lining up with TRBD2. The CDR3 has 16 amino acids. J gave up 9 bases and V 4 bases, and 9 bases lay outside the gene matches. Germline V gene lookup returns CDR1 SGHKS and CDR2 YYEKEE (reference sequence). For the CDR3, the DNA is TGTGCCAGCAGCGCCAGACTAGCGGGAGGGGACGGTGAGCAGTTCTTC. This translates into CASSARLAGGDGEQFF.

This clonotype was seen only once. The chain carries TRBV4-2 and TRBJ2-5; D could derive from TRBD1 or TRBD2 (6 bases each). The CDR3 consists of 16 residues. The V and J ends lost 0 bases and 4 bases respectively, with 15 bases between them. Germline CDR1 LGHNA, CDR2 YNFKEQ. The CDR3: CASSQDPGGWGETQYF. The CDR3 coding sequence is TGTGCCAGCAGCCAAGATCCCGGGGGCTGGGGAGAGACCCAGTACTTC.

V gene TRBV15 combines with J gene TRBJ1-5; D is uncertain. Trimming took off 5 bases at V and 5 bases at J, with 13 bases between the two ends. The CDR3 is made up of 14 amino acids. Germline lookup yields CDR1 LNHNV and CDR2 YYDKDF (reference sequence). This CDR3 is CATSPRFGYQPQHF. CDR3 coding DNA: TGTGCCACCAGCCCCCGTTTTGGTTATCAGCCCCAGCATTTT.

This chain joins TRBV7-9 and TRBJ2-7; 8 bases match TRBD1. The germline CDR1 and CDR2 sequences are SEHNR and FQNEAQ (reference sequence). Trimming at V came to 4 bases and at J to 6 bases, leaving 8 bases not matched to a gene. This CDR3 contains 14 residues. CDR3 bases: TGTGCCAGCAGCTCGGGACAGGTTATAGTCGAGCAGTACTTC. It encodes CASSSGQVIVEQYF.

V and J are TRBV14 and TRBJ1-1; unclear D gene. Germline V gives CDR1 SGHDN, CDR2 FVKESK. V lost 1 base to trimming and J lost 1 base, with 10 bases between them. This CDR3 is 15 amino acids long. CDR3 sequence (DNA): TGTGCCAGCAGCCAAGCGTTCCAAGGGAACACTGAAGCTTTCTTT. As protein: CASSQAFQGNTEAFF.

This chain connects TRBV27 to TRBJ1-1; D call uncertain. The germline V and J ends were trimmed by 2 bases and 7 bases, with 11 bases remaining between them. Germline V lookup: CDR1 MNHEY, CDR2 SMNVEV (reference sequence). This CDR3 contains 13 residues. CDR3 nucleotides: TGTGCCAGCAGTTTAAATGGATTCCATGAAGCTTTCTTT. Its protein product is CASSLNGFHEAFF.

This clonotype showed up just once. The chain joins TRBV27 to TRBJ2-7; 8 bases fit TRBD2. Per the germline V gene, CDR1 is MNHEY and CDR2 is SMNVEV (reference sequence). The length of the CDR3 is 16 residues. V was clipped by 4 bases and J by 5 bases; unmatched bases: 13. The CDR3 sequence: CASSWGSGLASNEQYF. The DNA for the CDR3 is TGTGCCAGCAGTTGGGGCTCCGGACTAGCTTCAAACGAGCAGTACTTC.

This sequence joins TRBV7-9 and TRBJ2-3; possible D gene TRBD1, 5 bases. The CDR3 consists of 16 residues. Germline CDR1 reads SEHNR; CDR2 reads FQNEAQ (reference sequence). V was cut by 4 bases and J by 0 bases, with 14 bases left in between. The CDR3 nucleotides read TGTGCCAGCAGCTCGGACACAATTCCTAGCACAGATACGCAGTATTTT. This translates into CASSSDTIPSTDTQYF.

This chain uses TRBV5-6 with TRBJ1-6; 9 bases are a match to TRBD1. This CDR3 is built from 14 residues. Germline V gene data show CDR1 as SGHDT and CDR2 as YYEEEE. With 3 bases clipped from V and 13 bases from J, the junction kept 8 bases outside the gene matches. The CDR3 here is CASSSGTGIAPLHF. The CDR3 DNA is TGTGCCAGCAGCTCCGGGACAGGGATTGCGCCCCTCCACTTT.

The chain uses TRBV10-3 and TRBJ1-1, with D perhaps matching TRBD1 (5 bases). Germline V gene sequence: CDR1 ENHRY, CDR2 SYGVKD. The CDR3 is 15 residues long. Trimming removed 4 bases from V and 2 bases from J, with 14 bases in between. DNA of the CDR3: TGTGCCATCAGTGTCAAGTCTGGGGGAAACACTGAAGCTTTCTTT. Amino acid sequence: CAISVKSGGNTEAFF.

This clonotype was found once. The gene calls are TRBV29-1 and TRBJ2-7; D might be TRBD1 (5 bases). Germline CDR1 is SQVTM and CDR2 is ANQGSEA. The CDR3 totals 11 residues. V dropped 2 bases and J dropped 4 bases, with 6 bases sitting between them. The CDR3: CSVETGYEQYF. Here the CDR3 DNA reads TGCAGCGTTGAAACAGGATACGAGCAGTACTTC.

This rearrangement joins TRBV4-1 to TRBJ2-3, with 7 bases lining up with TRBD2. The length of the CDR3 is 17 residues. V shed 1 base, J shed 3 bases, and the junction held 10 bases outside the gene matches. Germline V lookup: CDR1 MGHRA, CDR2 YSYEKL. The CDR3 is CASSQAPGTTGTDTQYF. The CDR3 bases are TGCGCCAGCAGCCAAGCTCCCGGGACTACGGGGACAGATACGCAGTATTTT.